The 14 T cell receptor beta chains below were found in one sample sequenced in a study of T cells in Graves' hyperthyroidism and ophthalmopathy. There were TCR beta CDR3 regions amplified from RNA transcripts. A set of HTBI primers served as the primers for a first-round RT-PCR of the TCR CDR3. TCRdb analysed the multiplex PCR reads with MiXCR anew, one entry per CDR3 protein. The sample has fewer than 450,000 distinct CDR3 sequences; 18% are singletons. The sequenced material came from blood. The receptors derive from a man aged 18 to 30 with Graves' ophthalmopathy.

In this sample, this clonotype turned up a few times. The CDR3 is CASSAEGGDYGYTF. The CDR3 DNA reads TGTGCCAGTTCCGCCGAGGGGGGAGACTATGGCTACACCTTC. The J gene is TRBJ1-2, the V gene TRBV18; possibly TRBD1 for D (6 bases). The V gene's germline CDR1 is KGHSH and CDR2 LQKENI. The CDR3 consists of 14 residues. The V gene lost 9 bases and the J gene lost 3 bases, with 17 bases spanning the gap.

This clonotype was detected only a few times. The chain recombines TRBV18 with TRBJ2-5; D is ambiguous. The germline gives CDR1 KGHSH, CDR2 LQKENI. V was pared by 6 bases and J by 0 bases, with 14 bases between. The CDR3 is 15 amino acids. The CDR3 region has the DNA TGTGCCAGCTCCGGTGGCTTGCCCGACCAAGAGACCCAGTACTTC. This codes for CASSGGLPDQETQYF.

In its sample, this clonotype was seen many times. The chain couples TRBV3-1 to TRBJ2-5, with 11 bases that match TRBD2. Germline lookup yields CDR1 LGHDT and CDR2 YNNKEL (reference sequence). There are 16 residues in the CDR3. V shed 0 bases, J shed 4 bases, and the junction held 4 bases outside the gene matches. CDR3 coding DNA: TGTGCCAGCAGCCAAGATCTAGCGGGGGGCCGAGAGACCCAGTACTTC. It is translated as CASSQDLAGGRETQYF.

This chain joins TRBV29-1 and TRBJ1-1; tentative D call: TRBD1 (5 bases). This CDR3 region has 14 residues. V gave up 4 bases and J gave up 8 bases, with 20 bases separating them. Germline CDR1 reads SQVTM; CDR2 reads ANQGSEA. CDR3 protein: CSVVSLGAFSEAFF. The CDR3 DNA sequence: TGCAGCGTTGTCTCCCTCGGGGCTTTTTCCGAAGCTTTCTTT.

This clonotype was observed at least ten times. The chain has TRBV5-5 and TRBJ1-2; D is ambiguous. V was trimmed by 1 base and J by 6 bases, leaving 7 bases between them. The CDR3 contains 12 residues. Germline values: CDR1 SGHKS, CDR2 YYEKEE (reference sequence). CDR3 bases: TGTGCCAGCAGCTTGATGGGCGATGGCTACACCTTC. Translated, it gives CASSLMGDGYTF.

This clonotype has just a few counts. The chain carries TRBV5-1 and TRBJ2-1; D ambiguous. The germline V and J ends were trimmed by 0 bases and 0 bases, with 10 bases remaining between them. CDR3 length equals 16 residues. The germline gives CDR1 SGHRS, CDR2 YFSETQ. CDR3 sequence (DNA): TGCGCCAGCAGCTTGGTTGGGAAAAGCTCCTACAATGAGCAGTTCTTC. It is translated as CASSLVGKSSYNEQFF.

The V call is TRBV20-1, the J call TRBJ2-4; 15 bases match TRBD2. Germline-derived CDR1 and CDR2 are DFQATT and SNEGSKA (reference sequence). Trimming took 5 bases from V and 8 from J; bases not matched to a gene: 10. CDR3 length: 16 residues. The CDR3 spells CSASGTSGGPADIQYF. In DNA form, the CDR3 reads TGCAGTGCTTCCGGGACTAGCGGGGGGCCAGCGGACATTCAGTACTTC.

This clonotype was recorded at least ten times. The chain is built from TRBV10-3 and TRBJ1-2; D gene ambiguous. V was cut by 0 bases and J by 3 bases, with 5 bases left in between. Per germline, CDR1 ENHRY and CDR2 SYGVKD. The CDR3 length is 13 residues. The CDR3 reads CAISESKDYGYTF. The CDR3 region has the DNA TGTGCCATCAGTGAGTCGAAGGACTATGGCTACACCTTC.

This clonotype was picked up many times. The chain links TRBV2 to TRBJ2-7, with TRBD2 matching over 7 bases. There are 15 residues in the CDR3. Looked up from germline, CDR1 is SNHLY and CDR2 is FYNNEI. Unmatched junction bases numbered 11, after V lost 6 bases and J lost 3 bases. Written as DNA, the CDR3 is TGTGCCAGCAGCCAAGCCGGGGGGACTGTCTACGAGCAGTACTTC. Protein sequence: CASSQAGGTVYEQYF.

This clonotype has ten or more counts. V and J are TRBV27 and TRBJ1-2; 7 bases align to TRBD1. Losses at the gene ends were 3 bases for V and 8 bases for J; bases not matched to a gene: 9. Germline CDR1 and CDR2: MNHEY and SMNVEV (reference sequence). CDR3 length equals 14 residues. The CDR3 is CASSFGEGAPGYTF. CDR3 DNA: TGTGCCAGCAGTTTTGGGGAGGGGGCGCCCGGCTACACCTTC.

There are a few counts of this clonotype. This chain joins TRBV7-8 and TRBJ1-5; maybe TRBD1 (5 bases). The length of the CDR3 is 15 residues. V lost 2 bases and J 6 bases, leaving 14 bases between the germline ends. CDR1 is SGHVS and CDR2 is FQNEAQ in the germline V gene. The CDR3 DNA is TGTGCCAGCAGCTTATCCCGGGACCCCGCTCAGCCCCAGCATTTT. This sequence encodes CASSLSRDPAQPQHF.

This clonotype has a count of ten or more. The chain links TRBV9 to TRBJ2-3, with TRBD1 matching 10 bases. There are 14 residues in the CDR3. Germline V gives CDR1 SGDLS, CDR2 YYNGEE. V was clipped by 2 bases and J by 4 bases; unmatched bases: 1. CDR3 sequence reads: CASSVDRGSDTQYF. In DNA form, the CDR3 reads TGTGCCAGCAGCGTGGACAGGGGGTCAGATACGCAGTATTTT.

As regards this clonotype: It may be a read error: a sequence one base away is much more abundant. For the CDR3, the DNA is TGTGCCAGCAGAGCGGGGGACTCCTATGGCCACACCTTC. It is translated as CASRAGDSYGHTF. The chain joins TRBV12-3 or TRBV12-4 to TRBJ1-2; D perhaps matches TRBD1 (5 bases). The CDR3 extends over 13 amino acids.

This clonotype was counted a few times. The J gene is TRBJ2-3, the V gene TRBV2, with 12 bases lining up with TRBD1. Germline values: CDR1 SNHLY, CDR2 FYNNEI. J lost 5 bases, V lost 6 bases, and 12 bases had no gene match. This CDR3 has 17 amino acids. CDR3 sequence: CASSAHRDRGRGDTQYF. CDR3 in DNA: TGTGCCAGCAGCGCCCACCGGGACAGGGGGCGCGGAGATACGCAGTATTTT.